The entry that follows covers one TCR beta chain sequence. The source of the sample is a study of blood T cell repertoires in COVID-19. Study-level information: COVID-19 samples collected from the United States, Italy and Spain covered acute and convalescent phases.

Some clones are missing from TCRdb's copy, which holds only in-frame ones; the method was immunoSEQ multiplex PCR. The top ten clones hold roughly 0.87% of a sample with 400,000 or so clones, around 90% of them seen once. Trimming stripped 4 bases from V and 4 bases from J, with 9 bases between. CDR3 length equals 13 residues. CDR1 and CDR2 from the germline V gene are MNHEY and SMNVEV (reference sequence). The sample consisted of peripheral blood. The receptor's source is a young man with COVID-19, enrolled during active disease. This rearrangement joins TRBV27 to TRBJ2-3; a weak D match, TRBD1 (5 bases). The CDR3 spells CASSSEQADTQYF. The CDR3 DNA follows: TGTGCCAGCAGTTCAGAACAGGCAGATACGCAGTATTTT.